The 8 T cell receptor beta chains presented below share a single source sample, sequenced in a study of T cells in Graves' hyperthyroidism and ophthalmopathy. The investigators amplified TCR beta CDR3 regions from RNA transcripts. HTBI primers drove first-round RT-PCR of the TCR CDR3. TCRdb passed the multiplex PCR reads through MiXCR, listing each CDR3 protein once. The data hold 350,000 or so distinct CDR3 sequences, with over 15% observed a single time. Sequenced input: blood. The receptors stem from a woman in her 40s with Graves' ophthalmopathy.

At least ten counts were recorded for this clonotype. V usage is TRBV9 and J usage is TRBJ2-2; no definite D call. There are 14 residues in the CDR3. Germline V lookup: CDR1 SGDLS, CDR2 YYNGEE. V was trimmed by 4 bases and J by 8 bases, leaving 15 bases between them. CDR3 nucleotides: TGTGCCAGCAGCCCTCGTGACCCCGTGGGGGAGCTGTTTTTT. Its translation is CASSPRDPVGELFF.

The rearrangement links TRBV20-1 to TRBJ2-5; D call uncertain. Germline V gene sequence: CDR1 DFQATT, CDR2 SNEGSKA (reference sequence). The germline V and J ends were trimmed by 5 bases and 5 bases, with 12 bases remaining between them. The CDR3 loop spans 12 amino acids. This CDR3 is CSAHRVGETQYF. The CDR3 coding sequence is TGCAGTGCTCATAGGGTGGGCGAGACCCAGTACTTC.

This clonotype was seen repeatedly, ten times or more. The CDR3 reads CASSPSGTGRYEQYF. DNA for the CDR3: TGTGCCAGCTCACCTTCCGGGACAGGGCGCTACGAGCAGTACTTC. The chain recombines TRBV18 with TRBJ2-7; 9 bases map to TRBD1. The germline V gene has CDR1 KGHSH and CDR2 LQKENI. The V segment lost 3 bases and the J segment 3 bases; nucleotides outside the gene matches: 6. The CDR3 contains 15 residues.

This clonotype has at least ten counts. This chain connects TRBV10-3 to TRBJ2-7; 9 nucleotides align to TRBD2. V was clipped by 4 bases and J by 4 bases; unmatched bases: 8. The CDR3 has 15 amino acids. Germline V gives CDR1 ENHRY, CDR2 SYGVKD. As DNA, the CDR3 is TGTGCCATCAGTGGGGGTCCTAGCGGGAAGTACGAGCAGTACTTC. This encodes CAISGGPSGKYEQYF.

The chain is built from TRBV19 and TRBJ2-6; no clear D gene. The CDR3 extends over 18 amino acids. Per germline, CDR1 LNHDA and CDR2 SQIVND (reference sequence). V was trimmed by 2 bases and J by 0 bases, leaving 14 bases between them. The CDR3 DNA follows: TGTGCCAGTAGTATACGCGTATATGGGTTCTCTGGGGCCAACGTCCTGACTTTC. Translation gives CASSIRVYGFSGANVLTF.

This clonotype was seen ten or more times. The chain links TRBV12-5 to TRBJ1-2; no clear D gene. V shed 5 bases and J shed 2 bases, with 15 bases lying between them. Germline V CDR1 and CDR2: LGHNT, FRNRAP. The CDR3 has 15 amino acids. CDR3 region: CASGAAGSPNYGYTF. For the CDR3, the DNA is TGTGCTAGTGGTGCCGCAGGAAGCCCCAACTATGGCTACACCTTC.

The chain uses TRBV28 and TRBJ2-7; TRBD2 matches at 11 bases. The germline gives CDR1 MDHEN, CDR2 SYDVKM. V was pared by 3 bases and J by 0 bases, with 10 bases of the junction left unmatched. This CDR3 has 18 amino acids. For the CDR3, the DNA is TGTGCCAGCAGTTTCCCGGCTAGCGGGAGGTATTCCTCCTACGAGCAGTACTTC. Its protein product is CASSFPASGRYSSYEQYF.

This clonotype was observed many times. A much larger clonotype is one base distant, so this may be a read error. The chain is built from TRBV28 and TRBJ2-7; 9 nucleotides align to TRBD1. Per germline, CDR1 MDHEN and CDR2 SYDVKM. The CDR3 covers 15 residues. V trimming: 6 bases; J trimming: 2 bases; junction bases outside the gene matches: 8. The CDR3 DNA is TGTGCCAGCAGATGGACAGGGGATCCCCCCTACGAGCAGTACTTC. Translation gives CASRWTGDPPYEQYF.